Sequencing of this TCR beta chain was carried out in a study of T-cell memory formation after mild COVID-19 (dated by TCRdb to about 2021). With respect to the entire study: TCR sequence clusters from the two donors were largely donor specific. In a couple of donors, T-cell clones that expanded and contracted after mild COVID-19 were followed by sequencing TCRalpha and TCRbeta repertoires longitudinally. The cohort was made up of two young adult volunteers, one female and one male, who were previously healthy.

About this clonotype: Its specific antigen is unknown. No clone much larger than this one lies a single base away; base qualities are absent.

Ficoll-Paque density gradient centrifugation was the method used to isolate PBMCs. From the germline V gene, CDR1 is SGHDT and CDR2 is YYEEEE. V ends up 4 bases short and J 5 bases short, with an unmatched junction base count of 8. Including cysteine and phenylalanine, the CDR3 has 14 amino acids. Solely the CDR3 DNA is kept, with 42 bases framed from the first base. Reads for this sample came from an Illumina NovaSeq 6000. Using 5'RACE with constant-segment primers, TCRalpha and TCRbeta cDNA libraries were constructed, with sample barcodes and unique molecular identifiers added in the process. Trizol reagent was used to extract RNA from every sample. Amplification of the libraries took two PCR steps, and the second step added a second sample barcode plus Illumina TruSeq adapters. Sequencing of the libraries was done on an Illumina NovaSeq, producing 2 x 150 bp paired-end reads. Under the source paper's analysis protocol: The reads were demultiplexed and collapsed into UMI-guided consensus sequences using migec v1.2.7. Using mixcr v2.1.11, UMI consensuses were aligned to TRA and TRB V and J templates and then assembled into clonotypes. Expanded or contracted clonotypes were those called significant by both edgeR and NoisET, with noise models trained on biological replicates. For edgeR calls, a false discovery rate-adjusted p below 0.01 and a log2 fold-change threshold of 1 were applied. As an exploratory analysis of dynamics, max-normalized trajectories of the 1000 most abundant clonotypes were examined with PCA combined with hierarchical clustering. Separately sequenced CD4+ and CD8+ repertoires were used to assign a CD4 or CD8 phenotype to each responding clone. Using fastp at Q25 and MiXCR, TCRdb reprocessed the public reads and kept productive beta chains. Each entry is one CDR3 protein sequence, shown with its most common DNA and genes. The authors' filters were not applied to this entry. The sample data list 350,000 or so distinct CDR3 sequences, and roughly 20% of these were observed just once. In total, the top ten clones hold approximately 13% of the sample.

Overall results and qualifications from the work: The study covered only two mild cases, and larger cohorts including severe cases with pre-infection samples were considered necessary. Balanced CD4/CD8 phenotypes were observed for clones contracting from day 15 to 85, whereas a bias towards CD4+ was observed for a second wave of clones expanding from day 15 to 37. Whether the second-wave clones peaking on day 37 were SARS-CoV-2 specific was not confirmed. Some responding clones were found in pre-infection memory, which suggests that pre-existing cross-reactive memory T cells took part in the SARS-CoV-2 response. Contracting CD4+ clones were located mainly in the CM and EM memory subsets, whereas CD8+ clones were found to be enriched in EMRA.

This TCR was recovered from an adult woman who had mild COVID-19 (a few samples of this study predate the infection). The sample titles of this study are shuffled in the database, so cell type and time point are left out; the donor was told from shared clones. The rearrangement combines TRBV5-6 with TRBJ2-5; TRBD1 aligns with 7 central bases. What was sequenced was PBMCs or a T cell subset sorted from them (not recorded which). The nucleotide sequence is given as TGTGCCAGCAGCCTCCGACAGGGTGAGGAGACCCAGTACTTC. The encoded protein is CASSLRQGEETQYF.